These 22 T cell receptor beta chains share one sample of origin, sequenced in a study of blood T cells in healthy people across ages. For the second PCR, which ran for 7 to 11 cycles, a sample-barcoded 5' primer and a J-beta primer mix were used. TCRdb reanalysed the 5' RACE reads using MiXCR and keeps one entry per CDR3 protein. The sample shows more than 1 million distinct CDR3 sequences, under 45% of them seen only once. Sequencing was carried out using blood. Receptors were obtained from a woman aged 55-69 years in good health.

V gene TRBV20-1 combines with J gene TRBJ2-7; no firm D call. Trimming removed 1 base at V and 10 bases at J, with 14 bases between. The length of the CDR3 is 12 residues. Germline lookup yields CDR1 DFQATT and CDR2 SNEGSKA (reference sequence). CDR3 nucleotides: TGCAGTGCTAGAGCTAACGCGCGTCTTCAGTACTTC. It specifies CSARANARLQYF.

In this sample, this clonotype turned up once. The chain carries TRBV12-3 or TRBV12-4 and TRBJ1-2; unclear D gene. Deletions cut 6 bases from V and 1 base from J, with 9 bases between. This CDR3 is 13 amino acids long. CDR3 nucleotides: TGTGCCAGCAGACGAGCAGTTAACTATGGCTACACCTTC. Its translation: CASRRAVNYGYTF.

The chain carries TRBV28 and TRBJ2-5; D uncertain. Germline assignment: CDR1 MDHEN and CDR2 SYDVKM. With 3 bases removed from V and 4 bases from J, the gap between germline ends came to 9 bases. This CDR3 comprises 13 residues. The CDR3 loop is CASSFAFSETQYF. In DNA form, the CDR3 reads TGTGCCAGCAGTTTTGCGTTCTCAGAGACCCAGTACTTC.

This clonotype was seen a few times. The chain recombines TRBV2 with TRBJ2-5; D not resolved. Germline-derived CDR1 and CDR2 are SNHLY and FYNNEI. V lost 3 bases, J lost 11 bases, and 19 bases lay in between. The CDR3 has 14 amino acids. The CDR3 sequence is CASSEVAISGKQYF. Written as DNA, the CDR3 is TGTGCCAGCAGTGAGGTAGCAATCTCCGGTAAGCAGTACTTC.

J is TRBJ2-7 and V is TRBV12-3 or TRBV12-4; D is perhaps TRBD2 (6 bases). The ends were cut back, 3 bases at V and 7 bases at J, with 19 bases in the middle. This CDR3 spans 15 amino acids. CDR3 sequence: CASSLSRGWSEEQYF. In nucleotides, the CDR3 is TGTGCCAGCAGTTTGTCGCGGGGTTGGTCCGAGGAGCAGTACTTC.

The genes are TRBV10-3 and TRBJ2-5; 9 nucleotides match TRBD2. The end of the DNA fits TRBJ2-7 better, so the J call may be wrong. Germline loops: CDR1 ENHRY, CDR2 SYGVKD. The CDR3 runs 15 residues. CDR3 protein: CAISESWGTSNEQYF. For the CDR3, the DNA is TGTGCCATCAGTGAGTCGTGGGGGACTAGCAACGAGCAGTACTTC.

A word on this clonotype: At one end the junction does not follow the germline gene, possibly because of a read error. The chain combines TRBV12-5 with TRBJ2-1, with 11 bases identical to TRBD2. The CDR3 loop spans 14 amino acids. The germline V gene encodes CDR1 LGHNT and CDR2 FRNRAP. The CDR3 region is CASGPGLADNKQFF. The CDR3 DNA is TGTGCTAGTGGTCCGGGACTAGCGGACAATAAGCAGTTCTTC.

The rearrangement joins TRBV20-1 to TRBJ2-7; 9 bases align to TRBD2. The CDR3 is 15 amino acids. After removal of 6 bases from V and 6 bases from J, the junction contained 15 bases not matched to a gene. CDR1 is DFQATT, CDR2 SNEGSKA, per germline (reference sequence). The CDR3 DNA is TGCAGTGCAAGAACAAGCGGGAGGACCCCTCGCGAGCAGTACTTC. Its translation is CSARTSGRTPREQYF.

CDR3 sequence reads: CASSLSSGKTYEQYF. CDR3 nucleotide sequence: TGCGCCAGCAGCTTGAGCAGCGGGAAAACCTACGAGCAGTACTTC. The rearrangement joins TRBV5-1 to TRBJ2-7; the match to TRBD2 covers 7 bases. Germline V gene data show CDR1 as SGHRS and CDR2 as YFSETQ. The CDR3 loop spans 15 amino acids. V shed 1 base, J shed 2 bases, and the junction held 6 bases outside the gene matches.

The rearrangement joins TRBV7-2 to TRBJ2-3; 7 bases agree with TRBD2. The germline V gene has CDR1 SGHTA and CDR2 FQGNSA. The trim removed 6 bases at V and 2 bases at J, leaving 8 bases unmatched. CDR3 length: 15 amino acids. The CDR3 is CASSPFGGDTDTQYF. In nucleotides, the CDR3 is TGTGCCAGCAGTCCCTTTGGGGGGGACACAGATACGCAGTATTTT.

This sequence joins TRBV9 and TRBJ1-6; no definite D call. Germline loops: CDR1 SGDLS, CDR2 YYNGEE. The germline V and J ends were trimmed by 0 bases and 10 bases, with 14 bases remaining between them. This CDR3 contains 15 residues. CDR3 sequence reads: CASSVATSGLSPLHF. CDR3 DNA sequence: TGTGCCAGCAGCGTAGCGACGTCAGGATTGTCACCCCTCCACTTT. The entire variable domain, with the rest obtained from reference TRBV9 and TRBJ1-6, is as follows: DSGVTQTPKHLITATGQRVTLRCSPRSGDLSVYWYQQSLDQGLQFLIQYYNGEERAKGNILERFSAQQFPDLHSELNLSSLELGDSALYFCASSVATSGLSPLHFGNGTRLTVT.

V usage is TRBV7-9 and J usage is TRBJ2-1; D ambiguous. CDR3 size: 16 residues. Trimming stripped 2 bases from V and 3 bases from J, with 14 bases between. CDR1 and CDR2 from the germline V gene are SEHNR and FQNEAQ (reference sequence). The CDR3 DNA follows: TGTGCCAGCAGCTTACGTAGTAGCCCAATCTACAATGAGCAGTTCTTC. Its translation is CASSLRSSPIYNEQFF.

V and J are TRBV25-1 and TRBJ1-2; D gene uncertain. The germline V gene encodes CDR1 MGHDK and CDR2 SYGVNS. Trimming took off 5 bases at V and 0 bases at J, with 13 bases between the two ends. CDR3 length: 15 amino acids. Here the CDR3 DNA reads TGTGCCAGCAGTCTATCGGCAGCGGCTAACTATGGCTACACCTTC. Its protein product is CASSLSAAANYGYTF.

The chain has TRBV7-8 and TRBJ2-7, with 8 bases lining up with TRBD1. The V gene's germline CDR1 is SGHVS and CDR2 FQNEAQ. The CDR3 is 14 residues long. V dropped 5 bases and J dropped 6; count of bases not matched to a gene: 9. The DNA for the CDR3 is TGTGCCAGCAGCCCGGACAGGGCAGTGGGCGAGCAGTACTTC. It codes for CASSPDRAVGEQYF.

The chain combines TRBV20-1 with TRBJ2-4, with 9 positions matching TRBD1. Trimming removed 2 bases from V and 0 bases from J; junction bases left unmatched: 8. Germline-derived CDR1 and CDR2 are DFQATT and SNEGSKA (reference sequence). The CDR3 contains 17 residues. The chain's CDR3 is CSARKGQGLLAKNIQYF. The CDR3 nucleotides read TGCAGTGCTAGAAAGGGACAGGGCCTTCTAGCCAAAAACATTCAGTACTTC.

The V call is TRBV27, the J call TRBJ2-2, with D possibly TRBD2 on 5 matching bases. The CDR3 sequence is 14 residues long. Germline V gene sequence: CDR1 MNHEY, CDR2 SMNVEV (reference sequence). Trimming took 5 bases from V and 6 from J, leaving 13 bases between them. CDR3 in DNA: TGTGCCAGCAGTACGGACGGGGTCGCCGGGGAGCTGTTTTTT. Translation gives CASSTDGVAGELFF.

J is TRBJ2-1 and V is TRBV6-5; possibly TRBD1 for D (6 bases). V lost 6 bases and J lost 8, with 17 bases in between. Germline V CDR1 and CDR2: MNHEY, SVGAGI. CDR3 length equals 14 residues. This CDR3 is CASRTPGVVHEQFF. The DNA of the CDR3 is TGTGCCAGCAGGACCCCAGGGGTGGTCCATGAGCAGTTCTTC.

The gene calls are TRBV2 and TRBJ1-1; 10 positions match TRBD1. The CDR3 consists of 13 residues. The germline gives CDR1 SNHLY, CDR2 FYNNEI. Trimming at V came to 6 bases and at J to 11 bases, leaving 9 bases not matched to a gene. CDR3 region: CASRTRDRGSAFF. CDR3 coding DNA: TGTGCCAGCAGAACCCGGGACAGGGGATCCGCTTTCTTT.

This chain connects TRBV5-1 to TRBJ2-5; 10 nucleotides agree with TRBD1. This CDR3 has 20 amino acids. J was trimmed by 10 bases and V by 4 bases; bases with no gene match: 28. In germline, CDR1 is SGHRS, CDR2 YFSETQ. The CDR3 loop is CASSRQPSVGQGGSSIGQYF. The CDR3 DNA reads as TGCGCCAGCAGCCGTCAGCCGAGTGTAGGACAGGGGGGGTCCAGTATCGGCCAGTACTTC.

This rearrangement joins TRBV5-6 to TRBJ2-7; 7 bases are shared with TRBD2. This CDR3 is 15 amino acids long. V dropped 3 bases and J dropped 7; count of bases not matched to a gene: 13. CDR1 and CDR2 from the germline V gene are SGHDT and YYEEEE. The CDR3 region is CASSSPAAGVNEQYF. Written as DNA, the CDR3 is TGTGCCAGCAGCTCCCCTGCCGCGGGAGTTAATGAGCAGTACTTC.

Here the CDR3 reads CASSLSGGPKTYEQYF. In DNA, the CDR3 is TGTGCCAGCAGCCTGTCGGGAGGGCCTAAAACCTACGAGCAGTACTTC. The chain uses TRBV27 and TRBJ2-7, with 8 nucleotides matching TRBD2. The V segment lost 6 bases and the J segment 2 bases; nucleotides outside the gene matches: 12. The CDR3 consists of 16 residues. Germline lookup yields CDR1 MNHEY and CDR2 SMNVEV (reference sequence).

The table lists this clonotype with a few counts. The chain links TRBV11-2 to TRBJ2-5, with 10 nucleotides matching TRBD2. Losses at the gene ends were 2 bases for V and 4 bases for J; bases not matched to a gene: 10. The CDR3 spans 17 residues. Per germline, CDR1 SGHAT and CDR2 FQNNGV. The CDR3 coding sequence is TGTGCCAGCAGCTTACGTCCAGCGGGAGGGCCAGGAGAGACCCAGTACTTC. Residues: CASSLRPAGGPGETQYF.